Shown below are 2 T cell receptor beta chains from a single sample sequenced in a study of blood T cell repertoires in COVID-19. Repertoires were generated with immunoSEQ multiplex PCR, while TCRdb's copy carries only in-frame clones and drops some. The sample carries about 280,000 clones, 89% recorded once. The sample comprised peripheral blood. The source of these receptors is a man in his forties or fifties with acute or convalescent COVID-19.

DNA of the CDR3: TGTGCTAGTGGTTTTGTTACCGGGACAGGGGGCCCCGAGCAGTACTTC. Translating gives CASGFVTGTGGPEQYF. The chain joins TRBV12-5 to TRBJ2-7; TRBD1 aligns across 12 bases. The junction had 9 bases not matched to a gene; V was cut back by 3 bases and J by 6 bases. Germline CDR1 and CDR2: LGHNT and FRNRAP. This CDR3 region has 16 residues. Drawing the rest from reference TRBV12-5 and TRBJ2-7, the complete variable domain is DARVTQTPRHKVTEMGQEVTMRCQPILGHNTVFWYRQTMMQGLELLAYFRNRAPLDDSGMPKDRFSAEMPDATLATLKIQPSEPRDSAVYFCASGFVTGTGGPEQYFGPGTRLTVT.

The chain carries TRBV6-5 and TRBJ1-1; D unresolved. Germline loops: CDR1 MNHEY, CDR2 SVGAGI. The CDR3 sequence is 13 residues long. The V end was cut by 6 bases, the J end by 4 bases, with 12 bases between. The CDR3 loop is CASSLIRGTEAFF. CDR3 DNA: TGTGCCAGCAGCCTAATCCGGGGCACTGAAGCTTTCTTT.